Listed here are 7 T cell receptor beta chains from one sample, sequenced in a study of PD-1 blockade in classical Hodgkin lymphoma. The time point: cycle 4 day 1 (C4D1), after about 6 weeks of nivolumab. Every patient had relapsed following autologous stem cell transplantation, and cohorts differed in brentuximab vedotin exposure. Starting with thawed PBMCs, CD4+ T cells were purified by magnetic negative selection. Using immunoSEQ multiplex PCR, the repertoire was profiled, and TCRdb retains in-frame clones only, with some absent. Found here are 30,000 to 35,000 clones, 84% of them singletons; the top ten hold roughly 0.75%. The input for sequencing was CD4+ T cells from blood, taken before the fourth cycle of nivolumab. All receptors derive from a human donor with classical Hodgkin lymphoma.

In this sample, this clone turned up once. The chain links TRBV6-5 to TRBJ1-1; 8 bases fit TRBD1. With V trimmed by 7 bases and J by 3 bases, 4 bases remained unmatched. The CDR3 sequence is 13 residues long. Looked up from germline, CDR1 is MNHEY and CDR2 is SVGAGI. Here the CDR3 reads CASNRGRDTEAFF. CDR3 DNA: TGTGCCAGCAACAGGGGGAGGGACACTGAAGCTTTCTTT.

This clone was picked up a small number of times. V usage is TRBV2 and J usage is TRBJ1-2; 9 bases map to TRBD1. The ends lost 8 bases at V and 12 bases at J; junction bases unmatched: 16. The germline V gene encodes CDR1 SNHLY and CDR2 FYNNEI. The CDR3 contains 14 residues. CDR3 residues: CASLRGQGLVDNTF. The CDR3 DNA sequence: TGTGCCAGCCTAAGGGGACAGGGCCTAGTCGACAACACCTTC.

This chain uses TRBV30 with TRBJ1-1; 9 nucleotides line up with TRBD1. Per germline, CDR1 GTSNPN and CDR2 SVGIG (reference sequence). The ends lost 5 bases at V and 3 bases at J; junction bases unmatched: 1. This CDR3 is built from 12 residues. CDR3 residues: CAWGTGYTEAFF. CDR3 bases: TGTGCCTGGGGGACAGGGTACACTGAAGCTTTCTTT.

V gene TRBV5-1 combines with J gene TRBJ1-5; the D gene is possibly TRBD1 (5 bases). CDR1 and CDR2 from the germline V gene are SGHRS and YFSETQ. This CDR3 is 14 amino acids long. V was pared by 3 bases and J by 0 bases, with 7 bases between. The CDR3 DNA is TGCGCCAGCAGCTGGGACGGTAGCAATCAGCCCCAGCATTTT. It translates to CASSWDGSNQPQHF.

The chain combines TRBV5-6 with TRBJ1-4; 10 nucleotides align to TRBD1. Trimming at V came to 2 bases and at J to 8 bases, leaving 6 bases not matched to a gene. Germline-derived CDR1 and CDR2 are SGHDT and YYEEEE. The CDR3 covers 15 residues. CDR3 amino acids: CASSLSGTGDEKLFF. CDR3 in DNA: TGTGCCAGCAGCTTATCCGGGACAGGGGACGAAAAACTGTTTTTT.

This clone turned up a few times. This chain connects TRBV4-1 to TRBJ1-2; a possible D gene is TRBD1 (5 bases). The CDR3 is made up of 16 amino acids. Germline V gene data show CDR1 as MGHRA and CDR2 as YSYEKL. Trimming cost V 1 base and J 4 bases, with 16 bases left between them. CDR3 loop: CASSQVDGRTTYGYTF. CDR3 DNA: TGCGCCAGCAGCCAAGTTGACGGCAGGACAACCTATGGCTACACCTTC.

This clone was counted only a few times. Written as DNA, the CDR3 is TGTGCCTGGAGTGTAAACGGGGTCTCTGAAGCTTTCTTT. Residues: CAWSVNGVSEAFF. V is TRBV30 and J is TRBJ1-1; D is unresolved. Germline V gives CDR1 GTSNPN, CDR2 SVGIG (reference sequence). The CDR3 spans 13 residues. The V end lost 0 bases, the J end lost 6 bases, and 11 bases lay between the germline ends.